The 29 T cell receptor beta chains listed next were all sequenced from one sample in a study of blood T cell repertoires in COVID-19. Using immunoSEQ multiplex PCR, the repertoire was profiled, and TCRdb retains in-frame clones only, with some absent. The sample yields 65,000 to 95,000 clones, about 89% seen once. The material sequenced was peripheral blood. Receptors originate from a man in his 70s with active or convalescent COVID-19.

This chain uses TRBV5-1 with TRBJ2-2; TRBD1 is a possible D gene (6 bases). The germline gives CDR1 SGHRS, CDR2 YFSETQ. The CDR3 is 15 residues long. V lost 4 bases to trimming and J lost 7 bases, with 17 bases between them. CDR3 in DNA: TGCGCCAGCAGCCTGGGGGCAGGGTTGCTCGGGGAGCTGTTTTTT. Translated: CASSLGAGLLGELFF.

The chain employs TRBV30 and TRBJ1-4, with D possibly TRBD1 on 6 matching bases. CDR3 length equals 13 residues. V lost 5 bases, J lost 3 bases, and 10 bases lay in between. The germline V gene has CDR1 GTSNPN and CDR2 SVGIG (reference sequence). This CDR3 reads CAWGGQPNEKLFF. CDR3 coding DNA: TGTGCCTGGGGGGGGCAGCCTAATGAAAAACTGTTTTTT.

The chain uses TRBV6-5 and TRBJ2-6, with D perhaps matching TRBD1 (6 bases). This CDR3 has 16 amino acids. CDR1 MNHEY and CDR2 SVGAGI come from the germline V gene. V lost 2 bases, J lost 2 bases, and 10 bases lay in between. CDR3: CASSYGAGAGANVLTF. DNA of the CDR3: TGTGCCAGCAGTTACGGTGCAGGGGCTGGGGCCAACGTCCTGACTTTC.

The V call is TRBV9, the J call TRBJ2-3; D perhaps matches TRBD1 (7 bases). The CDR3 is 14 amino acids. Germline V gives CDR1 SGDLS, CDR2 YYNGEE. V was trimmed by 3 bases and J by 4 bases, leaving 12 bases between them. CDR3 sequence reads: CASSDSRGADTQYF. In nucleotides, the CDR3 is TGTGCCAGCAGCGATAGCAGGGGGGCAGATACGCAGTATTTT.

This clone was counted a few times. The rearrangement joins TRBV4-2 to TRBJ1-4, with D unclear. Germline CDR1 LGHNA, CDR2 YNFKEQ. Trimming stripped 1 base from V and 7 bases from J, with 13 bases between. CDR3 length: 15 residues. The CDR3: CASSQGPGILEKLFF. CDR3 bases: TGTGCCAGCAGCCAAGGGCCCGGGATCCTTGAAAAACTGTTTTTT.

This clone was seen a single time. The rearrangement joins TRBV7-2 to TRBJ2-5, with D perhaps TRBD2 (6 bases). Germline loops: CDR1 SGHTA, CDR2 FQGNSA. The CDR3 runs 15 residues. Trimming took 0 bases from V and 5 from J, leaving 13 bases between them. Written as DNA, the CDR3 is TGTGCCAGCAGCTTAGCCCGGGGAGGAGGGGAGACCCAGTACTTC. Residues: CASSLARGGGETQYF.

This chain links TRBV7-2 with TRBJ1-2, with D perhaps TRBD1 (6 bases). Between the trimmed V and J ends, which lost 5 bases and 2 bases, there was a span of 18 bases. CDR1 is SGHTA, CDR2 FQGNSA, per germline. The CDR3 length is 16 residues. The DNA of the CDR3 is TGTGCCAGCAGCCCAGGGTCGGGGGGCGAAAACTATGGCTACACCTTC. Amino acid sequence: CASSPGSGGENYGYTF.

The gene calls are TRBV18 and TRBJ1-5, with TRBD1 identical over 7 bases. The CDR3 is 15 amino acids. J was trimmed by 7 bases and V by 1 base; bases with no gene match: 7. CDR1 is KGHSH and CDR2 is LQKENI in the germline V gene. In DNA, the CDR3 is TGTGCCAGCTCACCACGTAACAGGGGCGGACAGCCCCAGCATTTT. Residues: CASSPRNRGGQPQHF.

This chain connects TRBV2 to TRBJ1-1; 10 bases align to TRBD1. Germline V gene lookup returns CDR1 SNHLY and CDR2 FYNNEI. The J segment lost 4 bases and the V segment lost 5 bases, leaving 4 bases of the junction unmatched. CDR3 length: 14 residues. CDR3: CASSIGQGGTEAFF. The CDR3 DNA sequence: TGTGCCAGCAGTATCGGACAGGGGGGCACTGAAGCTTTCTTT.

This clone was counted once. CDR3 loop: CTSSQQDFGGADEKLFF. As DNA, the CDR3 is TGCACCAGCAGCCAGCAAGACTTCGGGGGGGCGGACGAAAAACTGTTTTTT. This chain uses TRBV1 with TRBJ1-4. TRBV1 is recorded as a pseudogene. The CDR3 is 17 residues long.

This chain connects TRBV3-1 (or the pseudogene TRBV3-2) to TRBJ2-6, with TRBD1 matching 7 bases. The CDR3 runs to 17 residues. With 2 bases clipped from V and 2 bases from J, the junction kept 6 bases outside the gene matches. Germline V gene sequence: CDR1 LGHDT, CDR2 YNNKEL (reference sequence). CDR3 nucleotide sequence: TGTGCCAGCAGCCAAAGACAGGGAACTCCTGGGGCCAACGTCCTGACTTTC. This translates into CASSQRQGTPGANVLTF.

This chain links TRBV7-6 with TRBJ1-1; D not resolved. This CDR3 is 14 amino acids long. Germline CDR1 is SGHVS and CDR2 is FNYEAQ. V was shortened by 1 base and J by 1 base, with 7 bases between the two germline ends. The CDR3 DNA is TGTGCCAGCAGCTTAGACCCAGGGAACACTGAAGCTTTCTTT. Protein sequence: CASSLDPGNTEAFF.

The V call is TRBV6-2 or TRBV6-3, the J call TRBJ2-5; 13 bases map to TRBD2. Germline values: CDR1 MNHEY, CDR2 SVGEGT. This CDR3 contains 16 residues. With V trimmed by 5 bases and J by 2 bases, 5 bases remained unmatched. CDR3 loop: CASSQGLAGTQETQYF. The CDR3 DNA reads TGTGCCAGCAGTCAGGGACTAGCGGGGACGCAAGAGACCCAGTACTTC.

The chain is built from TRBV27 and TRBJ1-6; tentatively, D is TRBD1 (5 bases). There are 13 residues in the CDR3. Looked up from germline, CDR1 is MNHEY and CDR2 is SMNVEV (reference sequence). The V gene lost 3 bases and the J gene lost 11 bases, with 11 bases spanning the gap. CDR3 in DNA: TGTGCCAGCAGTTTCAAGCAGGGCGCACCCCTCCACTTT. Translation: CASSFKQGAPLHF.

V usage is TRBV6-1 and J usage is TRBJ2-1, with 8 bases identical to TRBD1. This CDR3 has 16 amino acids. J lost 1 base, V lost 3 bases, and 5 bases had no gene match. Germline CDR1 and CDR2: MNHNS and SASEGT. The CDR3 DNA follows: TGTGCCAGCAGTGACAGGGGGCGTCTGTCCTACAATGAGCAGTTCTTC. It is translated as CASSDRGRLSYNEQFF.

In nucleotides, the CDR3 is TGTGCCAGCAGCCAGAATAGCGGGGGAACCGGGGAGCTGTTTTTT. Translating it yields CASSQNSGGTGELFF. The rearrangement joins TRBV3-1 (or the pseudogene TRBV3-2) to TRBJ2-2; 9 bases agree with TRBD2. This CDR3 has 15 amino acids. The germline V gene has CDR1 LGHDT and CDR2 YNNKEL (reference sequence). Germline trimming cut 3 bases from V and 5 bases from J; bases unmatched to any gene: 4.

The chain recombines TRBV7-9 with TRBJ2-1; 9 nucleotides agree with TRBD2. With V trimmed by 5 bases and J by 7 bases, 15 bases remained unmatched. CDR1 is SEHNR and CDR2 is FQNEAQ in the germline V gene (reference sequence). The CDR3 runs 17 residues. CDR3 nucleotides: TGTGCCAGCAGCCCAGGGGTGTCTAGCGGGGTTGTGAATGAGCAGTTCTTC. This encodes CASSPGVSSGVVNEQFF.

The V and J genes are TRBV24-1 and TRBJ1-2; 8 bases fit TRBD1. CDR1 and CDR2 from the germline V gene are KGHDR and SFDVKD. V shed 4 bases, J shed 2 bases, and the junction held 5 bases outside the gene matches. The length of the CDR3 is 15 residues. As DNA, the CDR3 is TGTGCCACCAGTGACCCAGGGACAGGCAACTATGGCTACACCTTC. This gives the protein CATSDPGTGNYGYTF.

V and J are TRBV4-2 and TRBJ2-3; TRBD1 aligns across 8 bases. The CDR3 is made up of 15 amino acids. Germline CDR1 is LGHNA and CDR2 is YNFKEQ. V shed 1 base, J shed 3 bases, and the junction held 3 bases outside the gene matches. The CDR3 loop is CASSQGTGWTDTQYF. The CDR3 DNA follows: TGTGCCAGCAGCCAAGGGACAGGGTGGACAGATACGCAGTATTTT.

The rearrangement joins TRBV27 to TRBJ2-7, with D perhaps TRBD1 (6 bases). This CDR3 spans 15 amino acids. Trimming stripped 4 bases from V and 3 bases from J, with 16 bases between. CDR1 is MNHEY and CDR2 is SMNVEV in the germline V gene (reference sequence). This CDR3 is CASSSRQTGLYEQYF. The CDR3 DNA is TGTGCCAGCAGTTCTCGACAGACAGGTCTCTACGAGCAGTACTTC.

The rearrangement uses TRBV19 and TRBJ2-6, with D hard to call. The CDR3 runs to 15 residues. The V end lost 3 bases, the J end lost 0 bases, and 6 bases lay between the germline ends. The germline V gene has CDR1 LNHDA and CDR2 SQIVND (reference sequence). CDR3: CASSIGNSGANVLTF. The CDR3 region has the DNA TGTGCCAGTAGTATTGGCAACTCTGGGGCCAACGTCCTGACTTTC.

The rearrangement uses TRBV7-6 and TRBJ2-3; 15 bases map to TRBD2. V shed 4 bases, J shed 5 bases, and the junction held 4 bases outside the gene matches. Germline lookup yields CDR1 SGHVS and CDR2 FNYEAQ. This CDR3 has 16 residues. For the CDR3, the DNA is TGTGCCAGCAGCTCAGGACTAGCGGGGGGGCAAGATACGCAGTATTTT. This sequence encodes CASSSGLAGGQDTQYF.

The chain uses TRBV6-2 or TRBV6-3 and TRBJ2-7; D gene uncertain. The CDR3 covers 12 residues. Germline V gene data show CDR1 as MNHEY and CDR2 as SVGEGT. Trimming removed 0 bases at V and 4 bases at J, with 4 bases between. For the CDR3, the DNA is TGTGCCAGCAGTTACTCGAGATACGAGCAGTACTTC. Protein sequence: CASSYSRYEQYF.

The chain carries TRBV6-5 and TRBJ2-1, with D possibly TRBD1 on 5 matching bases. The ends were cut back, 6 bases at V and 6 bases at J, with 12 bases in the middle. The CDR3 contains 13 residues. The germline CDR1 and CDR2 sequences are MNHEY and SVGAGI. CDR3 DNA: TGTGCCAGCAGGCGTCCAGGGTTCAATGAGCAGTTCTTC. It specifies CASRRPGFNEQFF.

The chain is built from TRBV12-3 or TRBV12-4 and TRBJ2-1, with 7 bases identical to TRBD1. V shed 7 bases, J shed 7 bases, and the junction held 7 bases outside the gene matches. CDR3 length: 13 residues. CDR3 region: CASTLGTVNEQFF. The DNA of the CDR3 is TGTGCCAGCACCTTAGGGACAGTTAATGAGCAGTTCTTC.

In DNA, the CDR3 is TGTGCCAGCAGGGAGAACAGTGGACAGGGAGGAATGGGCAATCAGCCCCAGCATTTT. It codes for CASRENSGQGGMGNQPQHF. The chain employs TRBV7-9 and TRBJ1-5, with 8 bases identical to TRBD1. Unmatched junction bases numbered 18, after V lost 6 bases and J lost 2 bases. Germline lookup yields CDR1 SEHNR and CDR2 FQNEAQ (reference sequence). The CDR3 length is 19 residues.

The chain links TRBV19 to TRBJ1-2, with no clear D. This CDR3 contains 14 residues. V was cut by 5 bases and J by 2 bases, with 12 bases left in between. CDR1 and CDR2 (germline): LNHDA, SQIVND (reference sequence). CDR3 amino acids: CASSLRLENYGYTF. The CDR3, as DNA: TGTGCCAGTAGTCTCCGACTGGAGAACTATGGCTACACCTTC.

This CDR3 reads CASSYSGPKVHEQYF. In nucleotides, the CDR3 is TGTGCCAGCAGTTACTCGGGCCCGAAAGTCCACGAGCAGTACTTC. The chain uses TRBV6-6 and TRBJ2-7; no firm D call. Per the germline V gene, CDR1 is MNHNY and CDR2 is SVGAGI (reference sequence). V gave up 0 bases and J gave up 5 bases, with 14 bases separating them. The CDR3 is made up of 15 amino acids.

The genes are TRBV27 and TRBJ2-7; 7 bases are shared with TRBD2. This CDR3 spans 13 amino acids. Germline lookup yields CDR1 MNHEY and CDR2 SMNVEV (reference sequence). The J segment lost 2 bases and the V segment lost 5 bases, leaving 3 bases of the junction unmatched. The CDR3 sequence is CASSRRGAYEQYF. The DNA for the CDR3 is TGTGCCAGCAGTCGACGGGGGGCCTACGAGCAGTACTTC.